The next 16 T cell receptor beta chains were all read from a single sample in a study of CD8 T cells in ankylosing spondylitis. MiXCR was run by TCRdb on the 5' RACE reads, yielding one entry per CDR3 protein. In the table there are hundreds of thousands of distinct CDR3 sequences, less than 25% of which are singletons. The sample consisted of blood, either unsorted or a sorted T cell fraction (not recorded which). The receptors originated from a female donor with ankylosing spondylitis or in good health (not recorded which).

This clonotype has more than one count but fewer than ten. The rearrangement joins TRBV20-1 to TRBJ2-3; D is possibly TRBD2 (6 bases). The CDR3 sequence is 13 residues long. V lost 4 bases, J lost 4 bases, and 12 bases lay in between. CDR1 and CDR2 (germline): DFQATT, SNEGSKA (reference sequence). CDR3 sequence reads: CSATRGGADTQYF. CDR3 DNA sequence: TGCAGTGCTACCCGAGGAGGGGCAGATACGCAGTATTTT.

This clonotype was seen a handful of times. The V and J genes are TRBV7-2 and TRBJ1-2; tentatively, D is TRBD1 (5 bases). Looked up from germline, CDR1 is SGHTA and CDR2 is FQGNSA. The V gene lost 4 bases and the J gene lost 4 bases, with 16 bases spanning the gap. The CDR3 length is 15 residues. The CDR3 DNA reads TGTGCCAGCAGCTCAGCAGGGTCAATAAGCTATGGCTACACCTTC. It yields the protein CASSSAGSISYGYTF.

This clonotype was picked up many times. The gene calls are TRBV20-1 and TRBJ2-3; 9 bases map to TRBD2. The germline CDR1 and CDR2 sequences are DFQATT and SNEGSKA (reference sequence). The CDR3 totals 13 residues. V was pared by 2 bases and J by 6 bases, with 3 bases of the junction left unmatched. CDR3 region: CSARLAGLDTQYF. The CDR3 DNA follows: TGCAGTGCTAGACTAGCGGGACTCGATACGCAGTATTTT.

The rearrangement links TRBV10-3 to TRBJ1-2, with TRBD1 matching over 9 bases. The germline CDR1 and CDR2 sequences are ENHRY and SYGVKD. CDR3 length: 15 residues. V dropped 3 bases and J dropped 2; count of bases not matched to a gene: 4. Here the CDR3 reads CAISDRTGANYGYTF. The CDR3 DNA is TGTGCCATCAGTGACAGGACAGGGGCCAACTATGGCTACACCTTC.

This clonotype has a handful of counts. The chain employs TRBV5-1 and TRBJ2-1; TRBD2 aligns across 13 bases. The V gene end was trimmed by 2 bases and the J gene end by 8 bases; junction bases not matched to a gene: 13. The CDR3 is 18 amino acids. Germline V lookup: CDR1 SGHRS, CDR2 YFSETQ. This CDR3 reads CASSFTSGRAWVGDEQFF. For the CDR3, the DNA is TGCGCCAGCAGCTTTACTAGCGGGAGGGCCTGGGTAGGTGATGAGCAGTTCTTC.

The rearrangement joins TRBV7-8 to TRBJ2-7; D gene uncertain. Germline V gives CDR1 SGHVS, CDR2 FQNEAQ. CDR3 length: 13 residues. Trimming took off 1 base at V and 6 bases at J, with 10 bases between the two ends. The DNA of the CDR3 is TGTGCCAGCAGCTTAGTAGGGTACGGCGAGCAGTACTTC. This codes for CASSLVGYGEQYF. The variable domain in full, completed from reference TRBV7-8 and TRBJ2-7, reads GAGVSQSPRYKVAKRGQDVALRCDPISGHVSLFWYQQALGQGPEFLTYFQNEAQLDKSGLPSDRFFAERPEGSVSTLKIQRTQQEDSAVYLCASSLVGYGEQYFGPGTRLTVT.

The rearrangement joins TRBV7-8 to TRBJ2-3, with TRBD2 matching 10 bases. CDR1 is SGHVS, CDR2 FQNEAQ, per germline. This CDR3 comprises 16 residues. J was trimmed by 5 bases and V by 2 bases; bases with no gene match: 7. CDR3 protein: CASSLLLAGVGDTQYF. The CDR3 DNA sequence: TGTGCCAGCAGCTTATTGCTAGCGGGGGTAGGAGATACGCAGTATTTT.

This rearrangement joins TRBV4-3 to TRBJ2-1; TRBD2 agrees at 10 bases. The CDR3 has 18 amino acids. In germline, CDR1 is LGHNA, CDR2 YSLEER. V shed 5 bases, J shed 5 bases, and the junction held 15 bases outside the gene matches. CDR3 region: CASSKRRLGTSDNNEQFF. DNA of the CDR3: TGCGCCAGCAGCAAGCGACGTCTCGGGACTAGCGACAACAATGAGCAGTTCTTC.

This clonotype appeared a few times. The chain has TRBV6-1 and TRBJ2-3, with D unresolved. V was pared by 5 bases and J by 0 bases, with 9 bases between. This CDR3 is built from 14 residues. In germline, CDR1 is MNHNS, CDR2 SASEGT. The CDR3 loop reads CASSILTSTDTQYF. CDR3 nucleotide sequence: TGTGCCAGCAGTATCCTAACTAGCACAGATACGCAGTATTTT.

This clonotype was seen at least ten times. The chain employs TRBV12-3 or TRBV12-4 and TRBJ1-5; D remains unclear. The V end was cut by 6 bases, the J end by 0 bases, with 15 bases between. The CDR3 runs to 16 residues. The CDR3 sequence is CASRRGQAYSNQPQHF. The CDR3, as DNA: TGTGCCAGCAGGCGCGGGCAGGCCTATAGCAATCAGCCCCAGCATTTT.

The CDR3 coding sequence is TGTGCCAGCAGGTCCAGGGAAAACCTTTACAATGAGCAGTTCTTC. This translates into CASRSRENLYNEQFF. J is TRBJ2-1 and V is TRBV28; TRBD1 is a possible D gene (5 bases). Trimming removed 6 bases from V and 4 bases from J, with 16 bases in between. The germline V gene encodes CDR1 MDHEN and CDR2 SYDVKM. The CDR3 is 15 residues long.

The chain carries TRBV6-1 and TRBJ1-6; TRBD1 might be the D (6 bases). CDR3 length equals 16 residues. V lost 6 bases to trimming and J lost 6 bases, with 18 bases between them. Germline CDR1 and CDR2: MNHNS and SASEGT. The CDR3 here is CASRMGGGRSNSPLHF. The CDR3 DNA reads TGTGCCAGCAGGATGGGTGGGGGGCGGTCTAATTCACCCCTCCACTTT.

The DNA for the CDR3 is TGTGCCAGCAGTTACTCTCCGGCATCTTCCTCCCTTTCGTCCACTAATTCACCCCTCCACTTT. Its translation is CASSYSPASSSLSSTNSPLHF. The chain recombines TRBV6-2 or TRBV6-3 with TRBJ1-6; no reliable D call. V lost 0 bases and J lost 6, with 27 bases in between. Germline assignment: CDR1 MNHEY and CDR2 SVGEGT. The CDR3 consists of 21 residues.

The chain has TRBV20-1 and TRBJ1-2; no firm D call. The CDR3 consists of 11 residues. The V and J ends lost 3 bases and 5 bases respectively, with 7 bases between them. The germline V gene encodes CDR1 DFQATT and CDR2 SNEGSKA (reference sequence). CDR3 in amino acids: CSARGFYGYTF. DNA of the CDR3: TGCAGTGCTAGGGGGTTTTATGGCTACACCTTC.

This clonotype has more than one count but fewer than ten. The chain combines TRBV7-2 with TRBJ2-1; the match to TRBD2 covers 10 bases. The V gene end was trimmed by 5 bases and the J gene end by 6 bases; junction bases not matched to a gene: 7. The length of the CDR3 is 15 residues. Germline loops: CDR1 SGHTA, CDR2 FQGNSA. As DNA, the CDR3 is TGTGCCAGCAGCCAGACTAGCGGGCCTGTCAATGAGCAGTTCTTC. Translated, it gives CASSQTSGPVNEQFF.

V and J are TRBV20-1 and TRBJ2-1; 13 bases fit TRBD2. V lost 6 bases to trimming and J lost 3 bases; unmatched junction nucleotides: 2. Germline-derived CDR1 and CDR2 are DFQATT and SNEGSKA (reference sequence). The CDR3 runs to 14 residues. The CDR3 bases are TGCAGTGCAGGACTAGCGGGAGTCTACAATGAGCAGTTCTTC. Protein product: CSAGLAGVYNEQFF.